The entry below gives a single T cell receptor beta chain sequence along with its context. The table lists this clonotype with a count of one. Its target antigen remains unknown. Base qualities are not at hand, and no much larger clone is one base apart. Weak support is all one read offers. This entry comes from a study of T cells in Graves' hyperthyroidism and ophthalmopathy (dated by TCRdb to about 2019). About the investigation overall: Peripheral blood was sampled at the time of initial diagnosis, prior to any treatment. TCR V-J signatures able to tell the groups apart were searched for in a discovery cohort of 90 to 100 patients, of whom over 40 had Graves' ophthalmopathy and 55 to 65 had stable Graves' hyperthyroidism. Prospective prediction of ophthalmopathy was tested in an independent validation cohort of fewer than 20 hyperthyroidism patients and 17 patients who later progressed to ophthalmopathy. The 75 to 100 discovery patients were randomly divided into training and test sets at a 7:3 ratio. Thyroid tissue and blood T-cell repertoires from roughly six Graves' hyperthyroidism patients were also compared in the study. Once sampling was done, hyperthyroidism patients were given methimazole at a starting dose of 30 mg daily, whereas ophthalmopathy patients were given high-dose intravenous methylprednisolone. TCR Vbeta CDR3 sequencing of fewer than 150 peripheral blood samples (roughly 43 ophthalmopathy, 70 to 85 hyperthyroidism and approximately 17 progressor patients) is reported in the paper. Here is what the overall study found, with its caveats: In validation, the model predicted progression to ophthalmopathy with just under 71% sensitivity and less than 80% specificity, a median of about six months before onset. In cross-validation, a model built on a 13 V-J signature told ophthalmopathy apart from stable hyperthyroidism with over 85% sensitivity and about 81% specificity, and in testing the same model reached 80%/75%. No statistical method was used to fix the sample size in advance, and group allocation was not hidden from the investigators. Blood samples also contained most of the expanded thyroid clonotypes (frequency above 0.001), which suggests that blood repertoires may reflect thyroid immune responses.

Stable Graves' hyperthyroidism was defined as the absence of progression to ophthalmopathy over 18 months of follow-up. Hyperthyroidism patients were newly diagnosed, with disease duration under 2 months, and aged 18 to 65 years. Exclusion was applied to patients with uncontrolled infections, other autoimmune diseases, pregnancy or lactation. Clinical symptoms, serum thyroxine and TRAb, thyroid ultrasound, and orbital computed tomography formed the basis for the diagnoses. PBMCs were isolated from approximately 10 ml of fresh peripheral blood by Ficoll-Paque density gradient centrifugation. Total RNA was extracted with Trizol reagent, and quality was checked on an Agilent 2100 Bioanalyzer. Amplification of TCR beta CDR3 regions was carried out from RNA transcripts. For the first round of RT-PCR on the TCR CDR3, the HTBI primer set was used together with the Qiagen OneStep RT-PCR kit. Libraries were constructed in a second round of multiplex PCR, after which size selection and purification were performed. The libraries were sequenced on an Illumina HiSeq2000 using paired-end 100 bp reads. In the paper's pipeline: SOAPnuke was used to process the raw data, removing reads that contained adapters or uncalled bases, had a mean Phred below 15, or lacked an exact match to the constant primer or identifier. COPE v1.2.5 was used to merge high-quality paired reads, and clonotypes were defined as unique nucleotide sequences. MiTCR v1.1 was used to align clonotypes to the IMGT TRBV, TRBD and TRBJ reference segments. The analysis included only V-J combinations with a frequency above 0.0001, which together covered over 98% of the repertoires. The TCS score was defined as the ratio of F50 (clonal expansion) to E x V (chaos), calculated using BLOSUM62-based TCRdist between CDR3 peptides within each V-J. Welch's t-statistics and random forest reduced fewer than 550 V-J features to some 14, which were used in a naive Bayes classifier (R e1071). TCRdb trimmed public reads at Q25 via fastp, called clones via MiXCR and kept in-frame beta chains. Every CDR3 protein is listed once, alongside the most common genes and DNA of its rows. What appears here as the V and J calls and clone size reflects TCRdb's work, not the paper's. Within this sample are hundreds of thousands of distinct CDR3 sequences, with more than 15% of them counted one time only. Around 7.7% of the sample is taken by the ten largest.

CDR1 is given as SGHDT and CDR2 as YYEEEE, both from the germline V gene. Germline trimming amounts to 4 bases on V and 7 bases on J, with 11 as the count of junction bases outside the gene matches. The CDR3, from cysteine to phenylalanine, totals 16 residues. Left in the record is the CDR3 DNA by itself, 48 bases read in frame from the first base. The clonotype was recovered from a young woman with Graves' hyperthyroidism. The sequence is built from TRBV5-6 and TRBJ2-7; 13 nucleotides in the junction match TRBD2. The specimen sequenced was blood. The nucleotides read TGTGCCAGCAGCCGCGAAGGGCCGACTAGCGGGGGGGAGCAGTACTTC. It translates as CASSREGPTSGGEQYF.